This T cell receptor beta chain was recovered during a study of control samples from healthy donors and cancer patients (dated by TCRdb to about 2020). Libraries came from the immunoSEQ multiplex PCR assay. Held by TCRdb, this immuneACCESS table contains in-frame sequences only and omits some clones. Under half of the omission traces to an unresolved V gene where checked; the cause of the rest is unknown. In this sample the table shows approximately 90,000 clones, less than 90% of which occur a single time. The top ten clonotypes cover around 15% of the sample. The CDR3 has 15 amino acids, counting the end cysteine and phenylalanine. The sequence is cut down to CDR3 DNA, 45 bases in frame from base 1. The germline V gene gives CDR1 as SNHLY and CDR2 as FYNNEI. At the junction V is shortened by 6 bases and J by 0 bases, with 12 bases in between. About this clone: This receptor's antigen is unknown. Base qualities are not recorded, but no much larger clone differs from it by a single base.

The sequenced sample was blood. The sequence was obtained from a woman aged 70 to 79 in good health. In this chain, TRBV2 is recombined with TRBJ2-1, with TRBD1 perhaps the D gene, on 5 matching bases. The CDR3: CASSIGVGSYNEQFF. The DNA sequence follows: TGTGCCAGCAGCATAGGGGTTGGCTCCTACAATGAGCAGTTCTTC.